Listed here are 24 T cell receptor beta chains from one sample, sequenced in a study of blood T cell repertoires in COVID-19. Using immunoSEQ multiplex PCR, the repertoire was profiled, and TCRdb retains in-frame clones only, with some absent. This table holds about 330,000 clones, about four fifths found once. Sequenced material: peripheral blood. The receptors here all came from a woman between 50 and 59 years old with acute or convalescent COVID-19.

This clone was seen once. The rearrangement joins TRBV7-2 to TRBJ1-1, with 10 bases matching TRBD1. Germline V gene lookup returns CDR1 SGHTA and CDR2 FQGNSA. The CDR3 extends over 14 amino acids. J lost 10 bases, V lost 5 bases, and 10 bases had no gene match. CDR3 region: CASSGKLTGGRAFF. The DNA of the CDR3 is TGTGCCAGCAGCGGAAAGTTGACAGGGGGCAGAGCTTTCTTT.

The chain couples TRBV7-2 to TRBJ2-7; 9 nucleotides agree with TRBD2. Germline V gene data show CDR1 as SGHTA and CDR2 as FQGNSA. Trimming at V came to 3 bases and at J to 3 bases, leaving 6 bases not matched to a gene. The CDR3 spans 15 residues. The CDR3 coding sequence is TGTGCCAGCAGCTTTAGCGGGGGACCGTACTACGAGCAGTACTTC. Translated, it gives CASSFSGGPYYEQYF.

J is TRBJ2-5 and V is TRBV11-2; D remains unclear. V dropped 3 bases and J dropped 5 bases, with 4 bases sitting between them. The CDR3 runs 11 residues. CDR1 is SGHAT, CDR2 FQNNGV, per germline. CDR3 sequence: CASSFVETQYF. The CDR3 DNA sequence: TGTGCCAGCAGCTTCGTCGAGACCCAGTACTTC. The whole variable domain, remainder taken from reference TRBV11-2 and TRBJ2-5, is EAGVAQSPRYKIIEKRQSVAFWCNPISGHATLYWYQQILGQGPKLLIQFQNNGVVDDSQLPKDRFSAERLKGVDSTLKIQPAKLEDSAVYLCASSFVETQYFGPGTRLLVL.

The chain combines TRBV5-5 with TRBJ1-3; 7 bases agree with TRBD1. Germline lookup yields CDR1 SGHKS and CDR2 YYEKEE (reference sequence). V lost 4 bases and J lost 0; bases outside the gene matches: 13. The CDR3 contains 18 residues. CDR3 DNA sequence: TGTGCCAGCAGCCGAATTCCTACCGGGACAGACTCTGGAAACACCATATATTTT. Its translation is CASSRIPTGTDSGNTIYF.

For this clone: Other DNA sequences within the sample encode an identical CDR3. The genes are TRBV12-3 or TRBV12-4 and TRBJ2-5, with D uncertain. Trimming removed 4 bases from V and 2 bases from J, with 2 bases in between. The CDR3 length is 11 residues. DNA of the CDR3: TGTGCCAGCAGTTCACAAGAGACCCAGTACTTC. Translation gives CASSSQETQYF.

The CDR3 DNA is TGTGCCAGCAAAAGGACAGGGGCAAACACCGGGGAGCTGTTTTTT. This gives the protein CASKRTGANTGELFF. V usage is TRBV6-1 and J usage is TRBJ2-2; 9 bases are a match to TRBD1. Trimming cost V 7 bases and J 2 bases; bases outside gene matches: 5. The CDR3 runs 15 residues. The V gene's germline CDR1 is MNHNS and CDR2 SASEGT.

The chain has TRBV10-3 and TRBJ2-1; 14 nucleotides line up with TRBD2. The CDR3 runs to 17 residues. Germline CDR1 is ENHRY and CDR2 is SYGVKD. Unmatched junction bases numbered 11, after V lost 6 bases and J lost 7 bases. The CDR3 region is CAIRGEGTSGSSNEQFF. Written as DNA, the CDR3 is TGTGCCATCAGGGGGGAAGGGACTAGCGGGAGTAGTAATGAGCAGTTCTTC.

V usage is TRBV2 and J usage is TRBJ1-1; 7 bases are a match to TRBD1. J was trimmed by 1 base and V by 8 bases; bases with no gene match: 4. Germline V gives CDR1 SNHLY, CDR2 FYNNEI. The CDR3 is 13 residues long. This chain's CDR3 is CASVRQGNTEAFF. CDR3 in DNA: TGTGCCAGCGTGAGACAGGGGAACACTGAAGCTTTCTTT.

The chain links TRBV3-1 (or the pseudogene TRBV3-2) to TRBJ2-1; D is undetermined. The CDR3 contains 14 residues. Trimming left V 0 bases short and J 3 bases short, with 6 bases between. Germline CDR1 and CDR2: LGHDT and YNNKEL (reference sequence). CDR3 region: CASSQESSYNEQFF. The CDR3 region has the DNA TGTGCCAGCAGCCAAGAGTCTAGCTACAATGAGCAGTTCTTC.

The chain links TRBV5-1 to TRBJ1-1; D gene uncertain. Germline-derived CDR1 and CDR2 are SGHRS and YFSETQ. CDR3 size: 16 residues. V was cut by 0 bases and J by 1 base, with 13 bases left in between. CDR3 coding DNA: TGCGCCAGCAGCTTGGCCGAGGCTGCGGGGAACACTGAAGCTTTCTTT. Translation gives CASSLAEAAGNTEAFF. The entire variable domain, with the rest obtained from reference TRBV5-1 and TRBJ1-1, is as follows: KAGVTQTPRYLIKTRGQQVTLSCSPISGHRSVSWYQQTPGQGLQFLFEYFSETQRNKGNFPGRFSGRQFSNSRSEMNVSTLELGDSALYLCASSLAEAAGNTEAFFGQGTRLTVV.

The chain employs TRBV12-5 and TRBJ2-3; D is possibly TRBD1 (6 bases). V lost 0 bases, J lost 2 bases, and 15 bases lay in between. Germline loops: CDR1 LGHNT, CDR2 FRNRAP. The CDR3 is made up of 17 amino acids. CDR3 DNA sequence: TGTGCTAGTGGTTTGGTACTTGGGGACACGTACACAGATACGCAGTATTTT. This codes for CASGLVLGDTYTDTQYF.

V and J are TRBV11-2 and TRBJ1-3; D is perhaps TRBD1 (5 bases). Trimming removed 1 base at V and 0 bases at J, with 7 bases between. Germline lookup yields CDR1 SGHAT and CDR2 FQNNGV. This CDR3 is built from 15 residues. The CDR3 DNA sequence: TGTGCCAGCAGCTTAGTCAGGGACTCTGGAAACACCATATATTTT. This codes for CASSLVRDSGNTIYF.

This chain links TRBV19 with TRBJ2-6, with 7 bases matching TRBD1. The V gene end was trimmed by 5 bases and the J gene end by 2 bases; junction bases not matched to a gene: 6. The CDR3 is made up of 16 amino acids. CDR1 and CDR2 (germline): LNHDA, SQIVND (reference sequence). The CDR3 region is CASSLRTGTGANVLTF. CDR3 DNA sequence: TGTGCCAGTAGTCTCCGGACAGGCACTGGGGCCAACGTCCTGACTTTC. The variable domain in full, completed from reference TRBV19 and TRBJ2-6, reads DGGITQSPKYLFRKEGQNVTLSCEQNLNHDAMYWYRQDPGQGLRLIYYSQIVNDFQKGDIAEGYSVSREKKESFPLTVTSAQKNPTAFYLCASSLRTGTGANVLTFGAGSRLTVL.

The chain recombines TRBV18 with TRBJ1-3; D possibly corresponds to TRBD1 (5 bases). CDR1 and CDR2 from the germline V gene are KGHSH and LQKENI. This CDR3 contains 14 residues. Trimming shortened V by 5 bases and J by 2 bases, and 10 bases separated the two germline ends. In nucleotides, the CDR3 is TGTGCCAGCTCAGACCAGGGAACTGGAAACACCATATATTTT. Translation gives CASSDQGTGNTIYF.

CDR3 nucleotides: TGTGCCAGCAGCCCAGCGGGAGGGCCGGGAGGCGGGGAGCTGTTTTTT. Residues: CASSPAGGPGGGELFF. The V and J genes are TRBV6-2 or TRBV6-3 and TRBJ2-2; 10 nucleotides match TRBD2. After removal of 6 bases from V and 7 bases from J, the junction contained 11 bases not matched to a gene. Germline assignment: CDR1 MNHEY and CDR2 SVGEGT. The CDR3 is made up of 16 amino acids.

This clone has a handful of counts. The chain is built from TRBV7-2 and TRBJ1-2; D gene ambiguous. Germline V CDR1 and CDR2: SGHTA, FQGNSA. Trimming stripped 2 bases from V and 8 bases from J, with 9 bases between. The CDR3 consists of 12 residues. The CDR3 loop reads CASSLLNMGYTF. As DNA, the CDR3 is TGTGCCAGCAGCTTATTGAACATGGGCTACACCTTC. Looking up the rest from reference TRBV7-2 and TRBJ1-2 gives the full variable domain: GAGVSQSPSNKVTEKGKDVELRCDPISGHTALYWYRQSLGQGLEFLIYFQGNSAPDKSGLPSDRFSAERTGGSVSTLTIQRTQQEDSAVYLCASSLLNMGYTFGSGTRLTVV.

CDR3 sequence: CASSQAGTGGGYEQYF. In DNA form, the CDR3 reads TGTGCCAGCAGCCAAGCTGGGACAGGGGGCGGATACGAGCAGTACTTC. This sequence joins TRBV3-1 (or the pseudogene TRBV3-2) and TRBJ2-7, with 12 bases aligning to TRBD1. Trimming at V came to 1 base and at J to 4 bases, leaving 5 bases not matched to a gene. This CDR3 contains 16 residues. Germline loops: CDR1 LGHDT, CDR2 YNNKEL (reference sequence).

This sequence joins TRBV7-2 and TRBJ2-3, with D possibly being TRBD1 (6 bases). V shed 0 bases and J shed 2 bases, with 9 bases lying between them. CDR1 is SGHTA, CDR2 FQGNSA, per germline. The CDR3 loop spans 15 amino acids. CDR3 protein: CASSLAAGDTDTQYF. Written as DNA, the CDR3 is TGTGCCAGCAGCTTAGCCGCAGGGGACACAGATACGCAGTATTTT.

The chain combines TRBV4-2 with TRBJ2-5; perhaps TRBD2 as D (6 bases). CDR3 length equals 14 residues. The V and J ends lost 0 bases and 5 bases respectively, with 10 bases between them. In germline, CDR1 is LGHNA, CDR2 YNFKEQ. CDR3 residues: CASSQDYRGETQYF. For the CDR3, the DNA is TGTGCCAGCAGCCAAGATTATCGGGGGGAGACCCAGTACTTC.

V is TRBV27 and J is TRBJ2-3, with TRBD2 identical over 8 bases. This CDR3 has 16 residues. Germline V lookup: CDR1 MNHEY, CDR2 SMNVEV (reference sequence). J gave up 0 bases and V 5 bases, and 7 bases lay outside the gene matches. CDR3 amino acids: CASSLTSSGSTDTQYF. The CDR3 bases are TGTGCCAGCAGTCTTACCTCTAGCGGGAGCACAGATACGCAGTATTTT.

The chain employs TRBV6-5 and TRBJ1-3; 11 bases agree with TRBD1. Germline values: CDR1 MNHEY, CDR2 SVGAGI. CDR3 size: 14 residues. The junction had 9 bases not matched to a gene; V was cut back by 10 bases and J by 7 bases. The CDR3 is CATLGQGAENTIYF. The CDR3 nucleotides read TGTGCCACCCTAGGACAGGGGGCAGAGAACACCATATATTTT.

This clone came up once. V and J are TRBV3-1 (or the pseudogene TRBV3-2) and TRBJ2-7; 11 nucleotides match TRBD2. The germline V gene has CDR1 LGHDT and CDR2 YNNKEL (reference sequence). The junction had 2 bases not matched to a gene; V was cut back by 4 bases and J by 0 bases. The CDR3 runs 15 residues. The CDR3 is CASSRGLADSYEQYF. As DNA, the CDR3 is TGTGCCAGCAGCCGGGGACTAGCGGACTCCTACGAGCAGTACTTC.

The rearrangement links TRBV30 to TRBJ2-2; 9 bases are shared with TRBD1. The CDR3 loop spans 16 amino acids. The V and J ends lost 3 bases and 3 bases, in that order; junction bases with no gene match: 8. Germline CDR1 and CDR2: GTSNPN and SVGIG (reference sequence). CDR3 sequence: CAWREQGAPDTGELFF. Here the CDR3 DNA reads TGTGCCTGGAGGGAACAGGGGGCGCCTGACACCGGGGAGCTGTTTTTT.

The chain couples TRBV7-2 to TRBJ1-1; perhaps TRBD1 as D (5 bases). This CDR3 is 16 amino acids long. V was trimmed by 4 bases and J by 4 bases, leaving 19 bases between them. The germline gives CDR1 SGHTA, CDR2 FQGNSA. CDR3 coding DNA: TGTGCCAGCAGCTCCTCGTCCGCAATTCAGGGCACTGAAGCTTTCTTT. It codes for CASSSSSAIQGTEAFF. Looking up the rest from reference TRBV7-2 and TRBJ1-1 gives the full variable domain: GAGVSQSPSNKVTEKGKDVELRCDPISGHTALYWYRQSLGQGLEFLIYFQGNSAPDKSGLPSDRFSAERTGGSVSTLTIQRTQQEDSAVYLCASSSSSAIQGTEAFFGQGTRLTVV.